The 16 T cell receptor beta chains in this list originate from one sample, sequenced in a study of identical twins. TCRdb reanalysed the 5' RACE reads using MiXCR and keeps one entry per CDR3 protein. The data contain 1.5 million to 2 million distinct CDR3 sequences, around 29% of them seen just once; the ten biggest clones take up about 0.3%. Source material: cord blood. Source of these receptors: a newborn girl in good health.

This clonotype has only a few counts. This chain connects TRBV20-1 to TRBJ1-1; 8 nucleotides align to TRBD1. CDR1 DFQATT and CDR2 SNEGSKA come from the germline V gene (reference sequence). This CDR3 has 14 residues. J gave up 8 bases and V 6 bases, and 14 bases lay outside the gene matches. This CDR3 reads CSALFGTGRLEAFF. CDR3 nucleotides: TGCAGTGCCCTCTTTGGGACAGGACGCCTAGAAGCTTTCTTT.

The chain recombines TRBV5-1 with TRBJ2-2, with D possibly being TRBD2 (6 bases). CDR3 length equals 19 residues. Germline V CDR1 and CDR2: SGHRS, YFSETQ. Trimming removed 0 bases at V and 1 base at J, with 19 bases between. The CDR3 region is CASSLEGLRRGWNTGELFF. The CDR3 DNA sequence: TGCGCCAGCAGCTTGGAAGGGCTCAGGAGGGGATGGAACACCGGGGAGCTGTTTTTT.

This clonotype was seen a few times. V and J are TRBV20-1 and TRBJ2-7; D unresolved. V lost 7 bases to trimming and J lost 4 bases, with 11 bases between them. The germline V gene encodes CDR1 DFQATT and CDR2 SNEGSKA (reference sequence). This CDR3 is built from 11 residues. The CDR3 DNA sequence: TGCAGTGGTGCTACCCTATACGAGCAGTACTTC. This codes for CSGATLYEQYF.

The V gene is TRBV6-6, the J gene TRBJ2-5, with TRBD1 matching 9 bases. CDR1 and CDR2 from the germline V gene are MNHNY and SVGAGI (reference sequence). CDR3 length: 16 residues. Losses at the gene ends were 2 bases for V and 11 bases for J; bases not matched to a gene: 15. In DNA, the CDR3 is TGTGCCAGCAGTTACCCCCAACAGGGGGCCGGGAATGAGCAGTACTTC. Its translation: CASSYPQQGAGNEQYF.

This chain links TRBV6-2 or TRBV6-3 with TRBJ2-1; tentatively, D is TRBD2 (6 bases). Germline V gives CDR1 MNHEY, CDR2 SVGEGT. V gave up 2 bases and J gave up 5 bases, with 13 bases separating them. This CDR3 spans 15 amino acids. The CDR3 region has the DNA TGTGCCAGCAGTTACCTCGCCACTAGCCACAATGAGCAGTTCTTC. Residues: CASSYLATSHNEQFF.

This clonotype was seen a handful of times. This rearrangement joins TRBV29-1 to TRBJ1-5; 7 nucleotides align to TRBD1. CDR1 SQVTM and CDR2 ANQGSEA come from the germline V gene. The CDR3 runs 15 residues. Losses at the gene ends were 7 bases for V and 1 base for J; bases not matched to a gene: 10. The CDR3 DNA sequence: TGCAGCGCCGGAGAAACAGGGGCCAGCAATCAGCCCCAGCATTTT. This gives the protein CSAGETGASNQPQHF.

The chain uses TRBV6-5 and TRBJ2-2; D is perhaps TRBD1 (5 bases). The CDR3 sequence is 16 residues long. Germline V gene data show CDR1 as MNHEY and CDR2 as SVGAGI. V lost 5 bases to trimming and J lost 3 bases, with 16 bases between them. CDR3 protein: CASSVPSGWDTGELFF. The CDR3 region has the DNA TGTGCCAGCAGTGTACCTTCAGGGTGGGACACCGGGGAGCTGTTTTTT.

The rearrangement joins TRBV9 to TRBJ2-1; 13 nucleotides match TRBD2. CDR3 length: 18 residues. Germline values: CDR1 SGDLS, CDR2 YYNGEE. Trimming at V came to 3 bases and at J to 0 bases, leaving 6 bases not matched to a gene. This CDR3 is CASSGGLAGLGSYNEQFF. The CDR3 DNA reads TGTGCCAGCAGCGGGGGACTAGCGGGGCTCGGCTCCTACAATGAGCAGTTCTTC.

For the CDR3, the DNA is TGTGCCAGCAGCTTTGGACAGGGTCCATACGAGCAGTTCTTC. Translated, it gives CASSFGQGPYEQFF. The genes are TRBV5-5 and TRBJ2-1, with 8 bases that match TRBD1. The CDR3 has 14 amino acids. Germline V CDR1 and CDR2: SGHKS, YYEKEE (reference sequence). The J segment lost 10 bases and the V segment lost 2 bases, leaving 8 bases of the junction unmatched.

CDR3 region: CSGRDRVHNEQFF. Here the CDR3 DNA reads TGCAGCGGCCGGGACAGGGTCCACAATGAGCAGTTCTTC. This chain links TRBV29-1 with TRBJ2-1, with TRBD1 matching 9 bases. The CDR3 has 13 amino acids. J gave up 5 bases and V 7 bases, and 6 bases lay outside the gene matches. Germline-derived CDR1 and CDR2 are SQVTM and ANQGSEA.

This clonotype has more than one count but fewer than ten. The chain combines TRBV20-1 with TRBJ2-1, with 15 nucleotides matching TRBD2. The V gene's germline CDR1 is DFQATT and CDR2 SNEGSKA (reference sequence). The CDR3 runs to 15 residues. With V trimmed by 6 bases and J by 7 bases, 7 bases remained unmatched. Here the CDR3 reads CSARTSGGAKNEQFF. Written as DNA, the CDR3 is TGCAGTGCACGGACTAGCGGGGGGGCCAAGAATGAGCAGTTCTTC.

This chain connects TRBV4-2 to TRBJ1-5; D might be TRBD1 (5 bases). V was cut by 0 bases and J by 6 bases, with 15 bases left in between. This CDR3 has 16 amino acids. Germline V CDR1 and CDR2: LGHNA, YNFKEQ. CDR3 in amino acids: CASSQDRDGAGQPQHF. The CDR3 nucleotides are TGTGCCAGCAGCCAAGATCGGGACGGAGCAGGTCAGCCCCAGCATTTT.

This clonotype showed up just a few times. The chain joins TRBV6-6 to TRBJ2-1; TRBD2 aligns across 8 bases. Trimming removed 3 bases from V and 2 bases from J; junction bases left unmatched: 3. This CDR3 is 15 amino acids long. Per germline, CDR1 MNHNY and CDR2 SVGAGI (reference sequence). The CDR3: CASSYPAGAYNEQFF. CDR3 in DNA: TGTGCCAGCAGTTATCCAGCGGGAGCCTACAATGAGCAGTTCTTC.

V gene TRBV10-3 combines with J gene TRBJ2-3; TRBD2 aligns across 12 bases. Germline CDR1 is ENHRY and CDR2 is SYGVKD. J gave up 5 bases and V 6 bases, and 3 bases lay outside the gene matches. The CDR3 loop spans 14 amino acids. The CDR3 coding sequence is TGTGCCATCAGCCTAGCGGGAGGGGGAGATACGCAGTATTTT. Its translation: CAISLAGGGDTQYF.

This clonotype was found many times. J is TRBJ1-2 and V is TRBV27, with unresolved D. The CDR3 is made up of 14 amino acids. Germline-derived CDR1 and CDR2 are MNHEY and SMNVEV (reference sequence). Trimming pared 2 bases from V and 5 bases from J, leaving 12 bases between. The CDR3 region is CASSLNGGNYGYTF. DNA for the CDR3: TGTGCCAGCAGTTTAAATGGCGGAAATTATGGCTACACCTTC.

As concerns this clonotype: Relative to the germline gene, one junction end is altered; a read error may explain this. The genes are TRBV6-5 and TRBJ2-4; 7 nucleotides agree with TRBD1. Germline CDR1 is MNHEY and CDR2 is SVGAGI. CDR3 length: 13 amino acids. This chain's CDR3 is CVSSYRQGDIQYF. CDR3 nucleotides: TGTGTCAGCAGTTACCGACAGGGAGACATTCAGTACTTC.